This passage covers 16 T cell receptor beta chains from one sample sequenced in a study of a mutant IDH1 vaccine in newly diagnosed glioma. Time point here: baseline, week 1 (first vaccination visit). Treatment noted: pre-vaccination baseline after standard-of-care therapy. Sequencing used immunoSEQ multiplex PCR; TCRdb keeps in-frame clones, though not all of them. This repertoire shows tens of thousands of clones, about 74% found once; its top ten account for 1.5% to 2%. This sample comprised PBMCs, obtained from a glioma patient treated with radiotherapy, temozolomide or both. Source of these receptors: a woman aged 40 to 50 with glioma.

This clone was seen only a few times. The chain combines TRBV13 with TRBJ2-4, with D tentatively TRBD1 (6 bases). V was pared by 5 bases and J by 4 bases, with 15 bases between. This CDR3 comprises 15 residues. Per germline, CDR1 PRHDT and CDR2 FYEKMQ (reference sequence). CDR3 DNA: TGTGCCAGCAGCCTCACAGGGCGTCCTAAAAACATTCAGTACTTC. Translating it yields CASSLTGRPKNIQYF.

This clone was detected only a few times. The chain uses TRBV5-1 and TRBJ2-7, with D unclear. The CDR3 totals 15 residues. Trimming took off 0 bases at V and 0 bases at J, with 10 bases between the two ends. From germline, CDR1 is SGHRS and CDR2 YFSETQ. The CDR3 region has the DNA TGCGCCAGCAGCTTGGGAAGGGTTAGCTCCTACGAGCAGTACTTC. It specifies CASSLGRVSSYEQYF. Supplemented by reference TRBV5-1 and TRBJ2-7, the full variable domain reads KAGVTQTPRYLIKTRGQQVTLSCSPISGHRSVSWYQQTPGQGLQFLFEYFSETQRNKGNFPGRFSGRQFSNSRSEMNVSTLELGDSALYLCASSLGRVSSYEQYFGPGTRLTVT.

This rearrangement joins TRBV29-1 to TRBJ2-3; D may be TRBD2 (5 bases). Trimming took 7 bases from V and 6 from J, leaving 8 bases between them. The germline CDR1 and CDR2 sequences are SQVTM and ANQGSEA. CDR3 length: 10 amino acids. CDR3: CSAEGDTQYF. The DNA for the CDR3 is TGCAGCGCCGAGGGCGATACGCAGTATTTT.

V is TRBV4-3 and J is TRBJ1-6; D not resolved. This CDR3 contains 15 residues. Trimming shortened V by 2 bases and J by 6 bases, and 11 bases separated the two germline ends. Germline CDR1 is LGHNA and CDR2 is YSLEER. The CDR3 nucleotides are TGCGCCAGCAGCCAACGGTCAGTGGGTAATTCACCCCTCCACTTT. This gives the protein CASSQRSVGNSPLHF.

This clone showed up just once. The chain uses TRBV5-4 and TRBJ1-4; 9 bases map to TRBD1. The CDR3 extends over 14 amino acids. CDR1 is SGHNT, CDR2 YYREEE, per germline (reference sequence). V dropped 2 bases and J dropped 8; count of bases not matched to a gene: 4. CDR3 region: CASSLQGAREKLFF. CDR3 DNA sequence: TGTGCCAGCAGCTTACAGGGGGCGCGGGAAAAACTGTTTTTT.

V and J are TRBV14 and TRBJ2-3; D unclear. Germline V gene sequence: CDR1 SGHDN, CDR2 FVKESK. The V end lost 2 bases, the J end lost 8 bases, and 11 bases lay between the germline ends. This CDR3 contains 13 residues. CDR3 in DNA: TGTGCCAGCAGCCAAACCCGGTCAGTTACGCAGTATTTT. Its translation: CASSQTRSVTQYF.

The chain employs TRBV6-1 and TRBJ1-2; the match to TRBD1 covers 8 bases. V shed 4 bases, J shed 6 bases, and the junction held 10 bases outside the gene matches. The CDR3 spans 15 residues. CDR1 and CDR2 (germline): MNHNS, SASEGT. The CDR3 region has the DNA TGTGCCAGCAGTGCAACCGACAGGGGAAATCATGGCTACACCTTC. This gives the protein CASSATDRGNHGYTF.

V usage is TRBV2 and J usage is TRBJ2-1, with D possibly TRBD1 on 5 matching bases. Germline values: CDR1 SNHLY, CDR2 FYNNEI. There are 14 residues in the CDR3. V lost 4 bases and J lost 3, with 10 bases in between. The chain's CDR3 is CASSVRRDYNEQFF. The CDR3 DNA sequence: TGTGCCAGCAGTGTCCGCAGGGACTACAATGAGCAGTTCTTC.

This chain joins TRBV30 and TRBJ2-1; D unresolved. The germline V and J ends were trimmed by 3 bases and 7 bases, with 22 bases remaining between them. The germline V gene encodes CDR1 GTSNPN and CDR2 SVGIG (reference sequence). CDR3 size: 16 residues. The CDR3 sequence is CAWRGLGVIASNEQFF. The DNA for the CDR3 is TGTGCCTGGAGAGGATTAGGCGTGATCGCCTCTAATGAGCAGTTCTTC.

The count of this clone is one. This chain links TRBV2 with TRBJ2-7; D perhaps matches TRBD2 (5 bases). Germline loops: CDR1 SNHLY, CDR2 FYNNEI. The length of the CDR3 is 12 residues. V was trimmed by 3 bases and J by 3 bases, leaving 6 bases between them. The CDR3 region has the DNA TGTGCCAGCAGTGATGGAGGCTACGAGCAGTACTTC. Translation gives CASSDGGYEQYF.

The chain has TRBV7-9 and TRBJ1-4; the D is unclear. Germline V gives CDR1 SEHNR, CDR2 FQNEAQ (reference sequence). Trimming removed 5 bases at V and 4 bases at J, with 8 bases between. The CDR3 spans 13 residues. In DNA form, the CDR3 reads TGTGCCAGCAGCCCTACGGATAATGAAAAACTGTTTTTT. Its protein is CASSPTDNEKLFF.

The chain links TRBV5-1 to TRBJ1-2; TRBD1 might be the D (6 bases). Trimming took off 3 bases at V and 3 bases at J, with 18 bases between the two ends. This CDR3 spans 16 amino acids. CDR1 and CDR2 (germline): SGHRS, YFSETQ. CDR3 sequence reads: CASSSPTGPGDYGYTF. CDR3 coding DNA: TGCGCCAGCAGCTCTCCGACAGGCCCCGGGGACTATGGCTACACCTTC.

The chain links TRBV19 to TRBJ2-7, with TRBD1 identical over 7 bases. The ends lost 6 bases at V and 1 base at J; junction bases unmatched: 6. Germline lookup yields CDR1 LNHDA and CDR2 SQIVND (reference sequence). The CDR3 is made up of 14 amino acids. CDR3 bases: TGTGCCAGTAGCATCGGGACAGCGTCCTACGAGCAGTACTTC. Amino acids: CASSIGTASYEQYF.

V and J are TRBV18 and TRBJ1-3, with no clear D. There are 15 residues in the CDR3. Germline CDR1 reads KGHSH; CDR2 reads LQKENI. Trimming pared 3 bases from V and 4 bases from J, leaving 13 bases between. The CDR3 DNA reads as TGTGCCAGCTCACCCCTCGTGATAGCGGGAAACACCATATATTTT. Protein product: CASSPLVIAGNTIYF.

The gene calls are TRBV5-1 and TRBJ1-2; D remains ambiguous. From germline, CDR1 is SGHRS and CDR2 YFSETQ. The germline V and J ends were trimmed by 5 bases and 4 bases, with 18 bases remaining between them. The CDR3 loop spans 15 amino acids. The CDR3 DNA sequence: TGCGCCAGCAGTGTGGATGGCCAGAACCTCTATGGCTACACCTTC. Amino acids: CASSVDGQNLYGYTF.

The CDR3 bases are TGCAGCGTTGCCCCGGGGCAGGGTCAGCCCCAGCATTTT. Amino acids: CSVAPGQGQPQHF. The gene calls are TRBV29-1 and TRBJ1-5; D might be TRBD1 (5 bases). Germline V gene lookup returns CDR1 SQVTM and CDR2 ANQGSEA. V was trimmed by 4 bases and J by 6 bases, leaving 13 bases between them. CDR3 length: 13 amino acids.